A selection of T cell receptor beta chains follows, all from one sample in a study of blood T cell repertoires in COVID-19. Repertoires were generated with immunoSEQ multiplex PCR, while TCRdb's copy carries only in-frame clones and drops some. The table lists some 390,000 clones, 80% to 90% of them singletons. Sequenced material: PBMCs or T cells enriched from blood (not recorded which). These receptors were obtained from a man in his thirties or forties who had recovered from COVID-19. Each CDR3 is given with its conserved first and last residue. The D gene is left open where the match is weak.

>TRBJ2-7|TRBD2|TRBV7-9
TGTGCCAGCAGCGTAGCCGGGGGGGCCTACGAGCAGTACTTC
CASSVAGGAYEQYF
>TRBJ1-1|NA|TRBV9
TGTGCCAGCAGCCCTCGGATGGAGCTCTTGAACACTGAAGCTTTCTTT
CASSPRMELLNTEAFF
>TRBJ2-7|NA|TRBV3-1/TRBV3-2
TGTGCCAGCAGCCAAGCACAGGACCGCTGGGAGCAGTACTTC
CASSQAQDRWEQYF
>TRBJ2-2|TRBD1|TRBV19
TGTGCCAGTAGTAAGCAGGGGGCAGGGACCGGGGAGCTGTTTTTT
CASSKQGAGTGELFF
>TRBJ2-2|TRBD2|TRBV3-1/TRBV3-2
TGTGCCAGCAGCCAAGCTTATTTGGGGCCGGGACTAGCGGGAGAATCCGGGGAGCTGTTTTTT
CASSQAYLGPGLAGESGELFF
>TRBJ1-2|NA|TRBV4-2
TGTGCCAGCAGCCAAGAGCCAGGGCAGCCGGGGGATCGTGGCTACACCTTC
CASSQEPGQPGDRGYTF
>TRBJ2-7|TRBD2|TRBV10-2
TGCGCCAGCGCGGGACTAGCGCGAGGCGAGCAGTACTTC
CASAGLARGEQYF
>TRBJ2-5|NA|TRBV23-1
TGCGCCAGCAGTCAACCTTCGAGAACCGGGGAGACCCAGTACTTC
CASSQPSRTGETQYF
>TRBJ2-3|TRBD2|TRBV4-1
TGCGCCAGCAGCCAAGTATTCGGTGGGAGGGCAGATACGCAGTATTTT
CASSQVFGGRADTQYF
>TRBJ1-5|NA|TRBV6-2/TRBV6-3
TGTGCCAGCAGTTATTTAGGGGGCAATCAGCCCCAGCATTTT
CASSYLGGNQPQHF
>TRBJ2-1|TRBD2|TRBV11-2
TGTGCCAGCAGCTTAGTTTCAGCGGGAGTCCGGCGCGAGCAGTTCTTC
CASSLVSAGVRREQFF
>TRBJ1-3|NA|TRBV5-1
TGCGCCAGCCGTCCAGGCGACTCTGGAAACACCATATATTTT
CASRPGDSGNTIYF